These 12 T cell receptor beta chains were all obtained from the same sample, sequenced in a study of T cell responses to AZD1222 COVID-19 vaccine. The table came from immunoSEQ multiplex PCR; TCRdb's copy has only in-frame clones and leaves some out. This sample has 150,000 or so clones, with 89% found just once. The starting material was peripheral blood, obtained on day 0 of AZD1222 vaccination. The receptors originated from an adult in good health.

CDR3 coding DNA: TGTGCCAGCTCACAGGGACAGGGGGCGCGGTTGGCTGAAGCTTTCTTT. It translates to CASSQGQGARLAEAFF. The chain recombines TRBV18 with TRBJ1-1, with TRBD1 identical over 12 bases. The CDR3 is 16 amino acids. Trimming took 4 bases from V and 6 from J; bases not matched to a gene: 9. Per the germline V gene, CDR1 is KGHSH and CDR2 is LQKENI.

The gene calls are TRBV28 and TRBJ1-2; D may be TRBD1 (6 bases). The ends were cut back, 2 bases at V and 8 bases at J, with 15 bases in the middle. This CDR3 region has 14 residues. Looked up from germline, CDR1 is MDHEN and CDR2 is SYDVKM. The CDR3 spells CASSLLGRGKGYTF. The CDR3 nucleotides are TGTGCCAGCAGTTTACTTGGCAGGGGTAAAGGCTACACCTTC.

This chain joins TRBV18 and TRBJ2-2; TRBD1 matches at 8 bases. V dropped 3 bases and J dropped 4; count of bases not matched to a gene: 4. The germline gives CDR1 KGHSH, CDR2 LQKENI. CDR3 length equals 15 residues. The DNA for the CDR3 is TGTGCCAGCTCACCCGAGGACAGGGCCACCGGGGAGCTGTTTTTT. It yields the protein CASSPEDRATGELFF.

In nucleotides, the CDR3 is TGTGCCAGCAGTAAACAGACAGGGATCGGCTATGGCTACACCTTC. Its protein is CASSKQTGIGYGYTF. The chain joins TRBV28 to TRBJ1-2, with 7 bases aligning to TRBD1. This CDR3 comprises 15 residues. J lost 4 bases, V lost 5 bases, and 10 bases had no gene match. In germline, CDR1 is MDHEN, CDR2 SYDVKM.

The chain joins TRBV4-1 to TRBJ2-2; 10 bases are shared with TRBD2. CDR1 and CDR2 from the germline V gene are MGHRA and YSYEKL. The CDR3 extends over 20 amino acids. V was clipped by 6 bases and J by 2 bases; unmatched bases: 18. The CDR3, as DNA: TGCGCCAGCAGACCCCCCCCCAACAAAGCGGGAGGGTTAAACACCGGGGAGCTGTTTTTT. Translating it yields CASRPPPNKAGGLNTGELFF.

The chain has TRBV9 and TRBJ2-1; either TRBD1 or TRBD2 may supply D (6 bases each). Germline CDR1 is SGDLS and CDR2 is YYNGEE. This CDR3 is 20 amino acids long. Trimming shortened V by 3 bases and J by 0 bases, and 25 bases separated the two germline ends. The CDR3 spells CASSAPRTGSVGGSYNEQFF. CDR3 bases: TGTGCCAGCAGCGCCCCCCGTACAGGGTCAGTGGGGGGCTCCTACAATGAGCAGTTCTTC.

The chain links TRBV2 to TRBJ1-5; unclear D gene. Trimming removed 7 bases at V and 6 bases at J, with 19 bases between. CDR1 SNHLY and CDR2 FYNNEI come from the germline V gene. The CDR3 is made up of 15 amino acids. The DNA of the CDR3 is TGTGCCAGCACGGTGGGTTACCCGTCCCCTCAGCCCCAGCATTTT. Amino acid sequence: CASTVGYPSPQPQHF.

This chain joins TRBV5-1 and TRBJ2-1; maybe TRBD1 (6 bases). Trimming cost V 1 base and J 6 bases, with 14 bases left between them. Germline CDR1 reads SGHRS; CDR2 reads YFSETQ. The CDR3 runs 15 residues. The CDR3 loop reads CASSLSAGVGNEQFF. CDR3 DNA sequence: TGCGCCAGCAGCTTGTCGGCAGGGGTGGGCAATGAGCAGTTCTTC.

J is TRBJ2-3 and V is TRBV5-6, with D unclear. The ends were cut back, 2 bases at V and 1 base at J, with 8 bases in the middle. The length of the CDR3 is 14 residues. Germline values: CDR1 SGHDT, CDR2 YYEEEE. CDR3 in amino acids: CASSLGGRTDTQYF. The DNA of the CDR3 is TGTGCCAGCAGCTTAGGCGGACGCACAGATACGCAGTATTTT.

This clone was counted between two and nine times. The chain has TRBV29-1 and TRBJ1-1; 9 nucleotides align to TRBD1. The CDR3 is 15 residues long. Looked up from germline, CDR1 is SQVTM and CDR2 is ANQGSEA. V dropped 7 bases and J dropped 0; count of bases not matched to a gene: 9. CDR3 in DNA: TGCAGCGGCGGACAGGGGTGGGGTATGAACACTGAAGCTTTCTTT. Encoded protein: CSGGQGWGMNTEAFF. Looking up the rest from reference TRBV29-1 and TRBJ1-1 gives the full variable domain: SAVISQKPSRDICQRGTSLTIQCQVDSQVTMMFWYRQQPGQSLTLIATANQGSEATYESGFVIDKFPISRPNLTFSTLTVSNMSPEDSSIYLCSGGQGWGMNTEAFFGQGTRLTVV.

The genes are TRBV5-6 and TRBJ2-7, with 7 bases identical to TRBD2. Germline CDR1 is SGHDT and CDR2 is YYEEEE. CDR3 length: 18 residues. Germline trimming cut 1 base from V and 3 bases from J; bases unmatched to any gene: 16. The CDR3 coding sequence is TGTGCCAGCAGCTTGTATGCGGCTTGGCGGGAGATAGGCTACGAGCAGTACTTC. This encodes CASSLYAAWREIGYEQYF.

V is TRBV5-6 and J is TRBJ1-5; D unresolved. V dropped 2 bases and J dropped 5 bases, with 5 bases sitting between them. Germline values: CDR1 SGHDT, CDR2 YYEEEE. The CDR3 covers 12 residues. CDR3 amino acids: CASSFVDQPQHF. CDR3 sequence (DNA): TGTGCCAGCAGCTTCGTCGATCAGCCCCAGCATTTT. Based on the CDR3 plus reference TRBV5-6 and TRBJ1-5, the full variable domain is DAGVTQSPTHLIKTRGQQVTLRCSPKSGHDTVSWYQQALGQGPQFIFQYYEEEERQRGNFPDRFSGHQFPNYSSELNVNALLLGDSALYLCASSFVDQPQHFGDGTRLSIL.